The T cell receptor beta chain described here comes from a study of spatial heterogeneity in lung cancer. Study-level information: Follow-up PBMC specimens underwent sequencing when available; their median timing was about two years after resection. Study-level findings and limits: Compared with follow-up, resection was when ubiquitous expanded tumor TCRs appeared in blood more.

Every TCR cDNA molecule carried a tag that served as a unique molecular identifier. TCRdb re-derived calls from the 5' RACE reads in MiXCR, one entry per CDR3 protein. The table includes roughly 24,000 distinct CDR3 sequences, more than 9.5% detected once. This clonotype was found many times. No antigen is known for it. As for time point: blood at routine non-recurrence follow-up after resection. Sequencing covered unsorted whole RNA taken from tumor, nontumor lung or frozen PBMC. Source: PBMCs, taken at follow-up. This receptor was identified in a male donor with early-stage non-small cell lung cancer.

The CDR3: CASSLYRTGVMSRETQYF. The CDR3 nucleotides are TGTGCCAGCAGCCTGTATCGGACAGGAGTTATGTCTAGAGAGACCCAGTACTTC. V usage is TRBV7-6 and J usage is TRBJ2-5; 7 bases line up with TRBD1. Per the germline V gene, CDR1 is SGHVS and CDR2 is FNYEAQ. This CDR3 has 18 amino acids. With 5 bases clipped from V and 4 bases from J, the junction kept 19 bases outside the gene matches.